Listed below are T cell receptor beta chains from one sample, sequenced in a study of blood T cell repertoires in COVID-19. TCRdb's copy holds only in-frame clones and misses some; the assay was immunoSEQ multiplex PCR. This sample has fewer than 250,000 clones, with approximately 90% found just once. The specimen was PBMCs or T cells enriched from blood (not recorded which). All receptors derive from a man between 25 and 39 years old who had recovered from COVID-19. Both conserved end residues are part of each CDR3. The order of the fields is J gene, D gene, V gene, CDR3 protein. The D gene is left open where the match is weak.

>TRBJ2-2|.|TRBV10-3
CAAGTRNTGELFF
>TRBJ2-2|TRBD2|TRBV28
CASSSYSGTSGAYNTGELFF
>TRBJ2-1|TRBD2|TRBV5-1
CASSLGLAGGFEQFF
>TRBJ2-1|TRBD2|TRBV14
CASSLLAGAYNEQFF
>TRBJ1-4|.|TRBV4-1
CASSHLSLIIATNEKLFF
>TRBJ2-1|.|TRBV9
CASSPLSGNEQFF
>TRBJ2-7|.|TRBV19
CASSIVDSAYEQYF
>TRBJ2-3|TRBD2|TRBV7-9
CASSFYSGTGGRDTQYF
>TRBJ2-2|TRBD1|TRBV14
CASSRQGLSGELFF
>TRBJ1-2|.|TRBV3-1/TRBV3-2
CASGRGADYGYTF
>TRBJ1-2|.|TRBV24-1
CATSGVDRAYGYTF
>TRBJ2-7|.|TRBV6-6
CASSRGYAGGASYEQYF
>TRBJ2-1|.|TRBV10-3
CAISDATLATYNEQFF
>TRBJ2-5|TRBD2|TRBV11-3
CASSLGLAGGSQETQYF
>TRBJ1-6|.|TRBV5-8
CASSPEAVSSYNSPLHF
>TRBJ1-5|.|TRBV28
CASKISGPQHF
>TRBJ1-3|.|TRBV7-8
CASSSTTGFSGNTIYF
>TRBJ2-7|TRBD1|TRBV5-1
CASSLGQGGEQYF
>TRBJ1-4|.|TRBV7-2
CASSLVGTGGTNEKLFF
>TRBJ1-2|.|TRBV15
CATSRELSYGYTF
>TRBJ2-5|TRBD2|TRBV24-1
CATSAAGTSVQETQYF
>TRBJ1-1|TRBD1|TRBV29-1
CSVYRDRGTEAFF
>TRBJ2-5|.|TRBV18
CASSPGLQETQYF
>TRBJ2-3|TRBD2|TRBV11-2
CASSLTSGGPGTDTQYF
>TRBJ2-2|TRBD2|TRBV7-2
CASSPTSNTGELFF
>TRBJ1-5|.|TRBV7-2
CASSANQDQPQHF
>TRBJ1-6|TRBD1|TRBV7-8
CASRPGQEFAPLHF
>TRBJ2-1|TRBD2|TRBV19
CASSMSSGSLYNEQFF
>TRBJ1-5|.|TRBV19
CASSIARGQPQHF
>TRBJ1-1|.|TRBV7-2
CANRDISNTEAFF
>TRBJ1-5|.|TRBV7-8
CASSLVGRGTQPQHF
>TRBJ2-1|.|TRBV6-5
CASSWTSYNEQFF
>TRBJ2-1|.|TRBV5-1
CASSPLQVSYNEQFF
>TRBJ1-6|.|TRBV9
CASSVDRQYNSPLHF
>TRBJ2-4|TRBD1|TRBV6-5
CASRPDRGWNIQYF
>TRBJ2-7|.|TRBV18
CASSPGESYEQYF
>TRBJ2-1|TRBD2|TRBV7-2
CASSVRASGSNEQFF
>TRBJ2-1|.|TRBV7-9
CASSQGRDMVYNEQFF
>TRBJ1-4|.|TRBV21-1
CASGRGGRGKLFF
>TRBJ1-6|.|TRBV5-6
CASSFGNSPLHF
>TRBJ1-5|.|TRBV30
CAWSPDNNQPQHF